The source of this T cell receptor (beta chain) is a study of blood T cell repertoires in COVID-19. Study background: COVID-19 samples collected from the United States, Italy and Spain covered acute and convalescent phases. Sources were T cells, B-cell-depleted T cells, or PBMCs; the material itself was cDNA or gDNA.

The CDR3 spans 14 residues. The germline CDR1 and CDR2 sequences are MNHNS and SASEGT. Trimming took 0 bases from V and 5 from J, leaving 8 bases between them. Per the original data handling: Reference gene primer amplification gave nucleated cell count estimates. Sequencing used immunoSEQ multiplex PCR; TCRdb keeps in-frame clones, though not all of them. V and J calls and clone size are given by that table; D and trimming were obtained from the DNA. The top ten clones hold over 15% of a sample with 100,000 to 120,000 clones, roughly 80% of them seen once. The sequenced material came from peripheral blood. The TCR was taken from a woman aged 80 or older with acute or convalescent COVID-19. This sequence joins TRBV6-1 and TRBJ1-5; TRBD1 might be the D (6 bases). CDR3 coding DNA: TGTGCCAGCAGTGAAGCAGAGGGGGATCAGCCCCAGCATTTT. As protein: CASSEAEGDQPQHF.